This TCR beta chain was identified in a study of cytomegalovirus exposure and HLA in healthy donors. Both 60 Vbeta primers and 13 Jbeta primers went into the PCR. Only in-frame clones appear in the TCRdb table, and some are missing; sequencing was by immunoSEQ multiplex PCR. The table records more than 85,000 clones, approximately 14% of them present only once. Whole-study results and caveats: An analysis was carried out later, and it reportedly showed fewer N-insertions in an Asian-associated ancestry cluster than the roughly 700-donor mean.

V was cut by 5 bases and J by 7 bases, with 12 bases left in between. This CDR3 is built from 12 residues. Germline assignment: CDR1 LNHDA and CDR2 SQIVND (reference sequence). The table lists this clone with a few counts. Its antigen is unknown. Input material: PBMCs. The genes are TRBV19 and TRBJ2-7; D gene ambiguous. The source is a female donor in good health and CMV-seronegative. This CDR3 reads CASSPGPREQYF. The CDR3 DNA is TGTGCCAGTAGTCCCGGTCCGAGGGAGCAGTACTTC. The whole variable domain, remainder taken from reference TRBV19 and TRBJ2-7, is DGGITQSPKYLFRKEGQNVTLSCEQNLNHDAMYWYRQDPGQGLRLIYYSQIVNDFQKGDIAEGYSVSREKKESFPLTVTSAQKNPTAFYLCASSPGPREQYFGPGTRLTVT.